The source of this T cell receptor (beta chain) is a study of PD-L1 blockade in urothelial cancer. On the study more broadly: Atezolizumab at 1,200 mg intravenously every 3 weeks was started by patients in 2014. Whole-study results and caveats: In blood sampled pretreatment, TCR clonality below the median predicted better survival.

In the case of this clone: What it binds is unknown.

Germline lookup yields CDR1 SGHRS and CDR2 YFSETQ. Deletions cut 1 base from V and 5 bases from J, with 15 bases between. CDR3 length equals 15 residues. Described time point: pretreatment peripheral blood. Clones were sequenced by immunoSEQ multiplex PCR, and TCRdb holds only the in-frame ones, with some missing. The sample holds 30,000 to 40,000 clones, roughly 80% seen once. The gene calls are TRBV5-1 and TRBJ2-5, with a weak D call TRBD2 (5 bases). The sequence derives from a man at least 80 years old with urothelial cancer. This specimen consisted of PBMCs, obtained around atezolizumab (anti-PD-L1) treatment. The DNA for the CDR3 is TGCGCCAGCAGCTTGACGCCGGGGTCCGCGGAGACCCAGTACTTC. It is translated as CASSLTPGSAETQYF. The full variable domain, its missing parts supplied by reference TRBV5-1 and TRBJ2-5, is KAGVTQTPRYLIKTRGQQVTLSCSPISGHRSVSWYQQTPGQGLQFLFEYFSETQRNKGNFPGRFSGRQFSNSRSEMNVSTLELGDSALYLCASSLTPGSAETQYFGPGTRLLVL.